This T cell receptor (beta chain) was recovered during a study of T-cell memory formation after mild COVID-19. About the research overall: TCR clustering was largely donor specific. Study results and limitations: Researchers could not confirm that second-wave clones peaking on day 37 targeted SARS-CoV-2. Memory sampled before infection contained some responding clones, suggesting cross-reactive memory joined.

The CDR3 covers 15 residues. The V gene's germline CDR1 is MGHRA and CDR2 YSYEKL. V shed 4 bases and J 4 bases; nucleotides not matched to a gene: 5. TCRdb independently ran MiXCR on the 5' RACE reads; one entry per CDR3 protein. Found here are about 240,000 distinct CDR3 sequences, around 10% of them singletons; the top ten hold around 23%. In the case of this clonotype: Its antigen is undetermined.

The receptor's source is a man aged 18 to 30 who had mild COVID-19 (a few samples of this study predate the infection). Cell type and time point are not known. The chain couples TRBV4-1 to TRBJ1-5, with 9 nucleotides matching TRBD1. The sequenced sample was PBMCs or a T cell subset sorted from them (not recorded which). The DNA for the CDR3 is TGCGCCAGCAGCCTGCGGACAGGGGTAAATCAGCCCCAGCATTTT. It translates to CASSLRTGVNQPQHF.